The TCR beta chain described here comes from a study of blood T cell repertoires in COVID-19. Study as a whole: The analysed material was cDNA or gDNA that came from T cells, B-cell-depleted T cells, or PBMCs.

The CDR3 runs 14 residues. Germline assignment: CDR1 LNHDA and CDR2 SQIVND (reference sequence). Trimming removed 5 bases at V and 4 bases at J, with 14 bases between. Measured with immunoSEQ multiplex PCR; TCRdb has only the in-frame clones, and not every one. In the table there are roughly 16,000 clones, around 87% of which are singletons. V is TRBV19 and J is TRBJ2-5, with a possible D match to TRBD2 (5 bases). Sequencing input: peripheral blood. The TCR originated in a human donor in a cohort sampled during active COVID-19. DNA of the CDR3: TGTGCCAGTAGTGCCTGGACTCTCCCAGAGACCCAGTACTTC. It encodes CASSAWTLPETQYF.